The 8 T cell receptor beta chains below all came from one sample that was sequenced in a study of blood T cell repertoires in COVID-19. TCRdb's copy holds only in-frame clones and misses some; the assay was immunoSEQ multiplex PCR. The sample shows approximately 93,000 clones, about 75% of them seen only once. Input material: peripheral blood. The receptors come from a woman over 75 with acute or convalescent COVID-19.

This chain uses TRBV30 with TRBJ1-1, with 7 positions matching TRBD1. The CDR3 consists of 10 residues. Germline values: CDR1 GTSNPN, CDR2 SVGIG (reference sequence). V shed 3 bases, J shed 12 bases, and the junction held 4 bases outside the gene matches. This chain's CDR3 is CAWRDRVTFF. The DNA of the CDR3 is TGTGCCTGGAGAGACAGGGTGACTTTCTTT.

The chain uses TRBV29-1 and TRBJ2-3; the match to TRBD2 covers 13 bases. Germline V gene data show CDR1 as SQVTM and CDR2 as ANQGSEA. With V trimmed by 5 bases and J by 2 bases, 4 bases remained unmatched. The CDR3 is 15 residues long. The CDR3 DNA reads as TGCAGCGTTAGACTAGCGGGAGGTCCCACAGATACGCAGTATTTT. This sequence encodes CSVRLAGGPTDTQYF.

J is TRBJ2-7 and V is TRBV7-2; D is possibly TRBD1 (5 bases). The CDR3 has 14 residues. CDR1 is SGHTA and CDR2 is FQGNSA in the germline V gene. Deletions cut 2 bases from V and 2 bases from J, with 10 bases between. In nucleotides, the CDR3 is TGTGCCAGCAGCTTATCTCAGGGTCCCTACGAGCAGTACTTC. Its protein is CASSLSQGPYEQYF. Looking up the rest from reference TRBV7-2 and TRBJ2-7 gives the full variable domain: GAGVSQSPSNKVTEKGKDVELRCDPISGHTALYWYRQSLGQGLEFLIYFQGNSAPDKSGLPSDRFSAERTGGSVSTLTIQRTQQEDSAVYLCASSLSQGPYEQYFGPGTRLTVT.

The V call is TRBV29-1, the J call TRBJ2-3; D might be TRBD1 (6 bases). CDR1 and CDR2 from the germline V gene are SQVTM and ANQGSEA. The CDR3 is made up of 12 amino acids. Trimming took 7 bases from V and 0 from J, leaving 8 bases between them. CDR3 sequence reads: CSATGSTDTQYF. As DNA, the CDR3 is TGCAGCGCTACAGGGAGCACAGATACGCAGTATTTT.

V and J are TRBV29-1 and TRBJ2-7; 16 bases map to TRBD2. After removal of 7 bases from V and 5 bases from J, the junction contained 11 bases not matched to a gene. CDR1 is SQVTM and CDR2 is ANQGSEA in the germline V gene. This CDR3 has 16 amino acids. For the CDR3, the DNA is TGCAGCGGGCAAAATCCGGGACTAGCGGGAGGGAACGAGCAGTACTTC. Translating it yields CSGQNPGLAGGNEQYF.

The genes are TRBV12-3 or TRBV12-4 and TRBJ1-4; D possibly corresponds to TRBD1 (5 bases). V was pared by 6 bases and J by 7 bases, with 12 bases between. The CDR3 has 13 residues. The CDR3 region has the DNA TGTGCCAGCAGACCAGGGTGGGGTGAAAAACTGTTTTTT. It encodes CASRPGWGEKLFF.

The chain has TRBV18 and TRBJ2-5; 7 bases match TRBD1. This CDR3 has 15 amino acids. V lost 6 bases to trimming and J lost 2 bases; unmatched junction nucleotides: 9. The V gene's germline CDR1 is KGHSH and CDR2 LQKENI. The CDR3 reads CASSRSGGQQETQYF. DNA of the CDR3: TGTGCCAGCTCTCGGTCAGGGGGTCAACAAGAGACCCAGTACTTC.

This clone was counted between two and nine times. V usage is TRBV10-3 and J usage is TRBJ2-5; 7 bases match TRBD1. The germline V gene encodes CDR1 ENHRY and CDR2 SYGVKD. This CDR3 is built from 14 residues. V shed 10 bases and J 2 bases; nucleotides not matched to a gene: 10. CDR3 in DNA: TGTGCCAGCCGACCGGGACAGATACAAGAGACCCAGTACTTC. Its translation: CASRPGQIQETQYF.